The clone carrying this T cell receptor beta chain has a handful of counts. Its matching antigen is unknown. The sample is drawn from a study of beta chain features in type 1 diabetes. This CDR3 has 17 residues. Germline CDR1 reads LGHNA; CDR2 reads YNFKEQ. Trimming left V 1 base short and J 0 bases short, with 13 bases between. Study results and limitations: It was among patients, rather than healthy donors, that naive, central memory and Treg TCRB repertoires appeared more similar. VDJ junctions in type 1 diabetes patients carried more deletions and fewer insertions. There was a moderate but significant shortening of TCRB CDR3s in all four CD4+ subsets of Type 1 diabetes patients.

CD4+ naive, central memory, regulatory and stem cell-like memory subsets were isolated by sorting on CD45RO/CCR7/CD25/CD127/CD95/CD27. As every portion of the isolated RNA was reverse transcribed, the sequencing read expressed TCRB transcripts. Assay: immunoSEQ multiplex PCR; the TCRdb copy retains only in-frame clones and omits some. The data contain some 40,000 clones, around 48% of them singletons. The receptor was derived from a woman aged 18-29 years in good health. The chain carries TRBV4-2 and TRBJ2-1; TRBD1 might be the D (6 bases). Sequenced: central memory CD4+ T cells from blood. The DNA of the CDR3 is TGTGCCAGCAGCCAAGTAAATGCGGACAGCTCCTACAATGAGCAGTTCTTC. Protein: CASSQVNADSSYNEQFF.